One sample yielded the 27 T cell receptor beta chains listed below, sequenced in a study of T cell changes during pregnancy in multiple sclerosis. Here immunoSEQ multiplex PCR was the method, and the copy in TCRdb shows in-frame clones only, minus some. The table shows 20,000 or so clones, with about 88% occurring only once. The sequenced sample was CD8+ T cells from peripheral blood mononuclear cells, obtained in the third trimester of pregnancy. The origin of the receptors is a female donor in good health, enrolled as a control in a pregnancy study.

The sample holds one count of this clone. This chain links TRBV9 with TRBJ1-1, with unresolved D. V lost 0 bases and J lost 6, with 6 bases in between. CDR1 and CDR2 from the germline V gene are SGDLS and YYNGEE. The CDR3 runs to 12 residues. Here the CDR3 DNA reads TGTGCCAGCAGCGTAGATGGAGCTGAAGCTTTCTTT. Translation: CASSVDGAEAFF.

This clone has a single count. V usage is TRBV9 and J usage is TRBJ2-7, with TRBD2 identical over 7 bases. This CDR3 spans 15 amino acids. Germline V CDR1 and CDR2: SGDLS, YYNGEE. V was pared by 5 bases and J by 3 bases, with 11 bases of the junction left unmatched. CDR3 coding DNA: TGTGCCAGCAGTGTCACGGGGGGTGCACTCTACGAGCAGTACTTC. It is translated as CASSVTGGALYEQYF.

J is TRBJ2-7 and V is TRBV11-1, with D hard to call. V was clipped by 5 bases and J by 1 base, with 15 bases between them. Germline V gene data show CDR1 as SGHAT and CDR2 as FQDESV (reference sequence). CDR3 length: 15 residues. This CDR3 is CASSPLFGPSYEQYF. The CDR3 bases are TGTGCCAGCAGCCCACTTTTTGGGCCTTCCTACGAGCAGTACTTC.

This CDR3 is CASSPGQGTEAFF. The CDR3 nucleotides are TGTGCCAGCAGCCCGGGACAGGGCACTGAAGCTTTCTTT. This chain connects TRBV9 to TRBJ1-1; 9 positions agree with TRBD1. The CDR3 totals 13 residues. Germline V CDR1 and CDR2: SGDLS, YYNGEE. The J segment lost 4 bases and the V segment lost 4 bases, leaving 2 bases of the junction unmatched.

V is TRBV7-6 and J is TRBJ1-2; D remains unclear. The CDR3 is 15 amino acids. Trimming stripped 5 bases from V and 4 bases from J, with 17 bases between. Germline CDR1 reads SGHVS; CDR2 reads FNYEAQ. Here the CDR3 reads CASSGGPTESYGYTF. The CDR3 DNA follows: TGTGCCAGCAGCGGAGGGCCAACAGAGAGCTATGGCTACACCTTC.

For the CDR3, the DNA is TGTGCCAGCAGTGAAGCTGACCCTGGACTGTCCTATGGCTACACCTTC. Its protein is CASSEADPGLSYGYTF. The rearrangement joins TRBV6-1 to TRBJ1-2; D not certain. The V gene lost 0 bases and the J gene lost 4 bases, with 15 bases spanning the gap. Germline CDR1 and CDR2: MNHNS and SASEGT. CDR3 length equals 16 residues.

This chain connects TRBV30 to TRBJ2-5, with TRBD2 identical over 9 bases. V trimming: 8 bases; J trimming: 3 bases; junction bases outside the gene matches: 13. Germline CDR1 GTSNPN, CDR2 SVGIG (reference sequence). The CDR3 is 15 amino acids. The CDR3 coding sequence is TGTGCCAAAAACGCGGGGGGGCGAGGGGAAGAGACCCAGTACTTC. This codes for CAKNAGGRGEETQYF.

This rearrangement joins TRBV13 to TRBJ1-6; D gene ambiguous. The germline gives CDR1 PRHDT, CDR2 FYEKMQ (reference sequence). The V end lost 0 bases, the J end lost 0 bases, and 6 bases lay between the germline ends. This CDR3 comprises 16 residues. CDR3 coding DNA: TGTGCCAGCAGCTTAGGTCAGGCCTCCTATAATTCACCCCTCCACTTT. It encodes CASSLGQASYNSPLHF.

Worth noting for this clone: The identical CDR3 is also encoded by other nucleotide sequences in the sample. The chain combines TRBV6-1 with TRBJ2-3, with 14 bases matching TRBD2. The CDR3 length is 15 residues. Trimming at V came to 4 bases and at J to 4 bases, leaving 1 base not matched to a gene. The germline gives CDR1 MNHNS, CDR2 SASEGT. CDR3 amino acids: CASSGLAGGPDTQYF. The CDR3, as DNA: TGTGCCAGCAGTGGACTAGCGGGAGGGCCAGATACGCAGTATTTT.

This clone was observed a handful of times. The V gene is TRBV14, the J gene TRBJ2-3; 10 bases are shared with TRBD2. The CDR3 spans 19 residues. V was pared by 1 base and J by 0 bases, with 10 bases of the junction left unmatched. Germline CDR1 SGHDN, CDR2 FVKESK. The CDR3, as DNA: TGTGCCAGCAGCCAAGCGCCATGGACTAGCGGCTATAGCACAGATACGCAGTATTTT. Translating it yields CASSQAPWTSGYSTDTQYF.

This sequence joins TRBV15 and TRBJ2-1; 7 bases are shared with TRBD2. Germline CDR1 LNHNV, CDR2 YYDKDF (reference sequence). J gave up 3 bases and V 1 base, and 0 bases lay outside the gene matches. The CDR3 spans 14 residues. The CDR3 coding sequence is TGTGCCACCAGCAGAGGGGAGGGCTACAATGAGCAGTTCTTC. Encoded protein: CATSRGEGYNEQFF.

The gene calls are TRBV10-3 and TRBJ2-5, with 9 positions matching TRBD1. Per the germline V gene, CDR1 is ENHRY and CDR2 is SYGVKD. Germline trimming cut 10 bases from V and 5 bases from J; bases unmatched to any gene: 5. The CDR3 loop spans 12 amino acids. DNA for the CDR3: TGTGCCAATCCGGGACAGGGTGAGACCCAGTACTTC. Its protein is CANPGQGETQYF.

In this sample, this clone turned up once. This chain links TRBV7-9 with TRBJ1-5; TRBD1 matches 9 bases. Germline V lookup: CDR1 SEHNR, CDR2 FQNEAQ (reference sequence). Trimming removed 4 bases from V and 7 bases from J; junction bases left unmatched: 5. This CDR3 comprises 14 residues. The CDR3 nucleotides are TGTGCCAGCAGCTCAACAGGGGGCGAACAGCCCCAGCATTTT. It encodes CASSSTGGEQPQHF.

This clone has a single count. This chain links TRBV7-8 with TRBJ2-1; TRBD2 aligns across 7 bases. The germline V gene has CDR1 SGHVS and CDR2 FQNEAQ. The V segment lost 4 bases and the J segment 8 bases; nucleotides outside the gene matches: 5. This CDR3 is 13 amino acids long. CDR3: CASSSFRGDEQFF. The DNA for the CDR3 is TGTGCCAGCAGCTCCTTCCGGGGGGATGAGCAGTTCTTC.

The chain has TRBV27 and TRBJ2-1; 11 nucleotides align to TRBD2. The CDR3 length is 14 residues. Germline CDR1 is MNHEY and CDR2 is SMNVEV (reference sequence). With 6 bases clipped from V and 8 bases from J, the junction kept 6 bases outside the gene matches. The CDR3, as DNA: TGTGCCAGCAGGATAGCGGGGGGGTTGCATGAGCAGTTCTTC. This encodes CASRIAGGLHEQFF.

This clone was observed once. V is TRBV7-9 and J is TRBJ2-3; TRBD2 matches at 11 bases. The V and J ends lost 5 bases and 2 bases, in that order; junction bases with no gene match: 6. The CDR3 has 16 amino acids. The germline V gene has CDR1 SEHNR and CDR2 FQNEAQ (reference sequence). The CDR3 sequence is CASSDVLAGVTDTQYF. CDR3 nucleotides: TGTGCCAGCAGCGACGTACTAGCGGGGGTCACAGATACGCAGTATTTT.

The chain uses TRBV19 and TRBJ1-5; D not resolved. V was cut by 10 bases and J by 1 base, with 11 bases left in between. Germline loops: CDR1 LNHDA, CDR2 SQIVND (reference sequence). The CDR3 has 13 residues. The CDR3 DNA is TGTGCCACCACCAGAGGCAGCAATCAGCCCCAGCATTTT. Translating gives CATTRGSNQPQHF.

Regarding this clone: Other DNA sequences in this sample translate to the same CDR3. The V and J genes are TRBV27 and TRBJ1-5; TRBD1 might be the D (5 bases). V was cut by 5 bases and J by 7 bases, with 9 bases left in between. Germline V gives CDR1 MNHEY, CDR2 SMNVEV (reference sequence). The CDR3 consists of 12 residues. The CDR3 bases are TGTGCCAGCAGTGGTAGGGGCCAGCCCCAGCATTTT. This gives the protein CASSGRGQPQHF.

The CDR3 reads CASSLTSGRSDTQYF. DNA for the CDR3: TGTGCCAGCAGCCTCACTAGCGGGAGGTCAGATACGCAGTATTTT. The rearrangement joins TRBV11-2 to TRBJ2-3, with TRBD2 matching over 12 bases. V shed 5 bases, J shed 4 bases, and the junction held 4 bases outside the gene matches. The CDR3 totals 15 residues. The germline V gene has CDR1 SGHAT and CDR2 FQNNGV.

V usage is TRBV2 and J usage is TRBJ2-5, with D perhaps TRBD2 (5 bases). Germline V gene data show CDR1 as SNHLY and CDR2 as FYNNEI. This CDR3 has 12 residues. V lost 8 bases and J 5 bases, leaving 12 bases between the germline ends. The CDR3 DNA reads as TGTGCCAGCCTCGAGTCGGGGGAGACCCAGTACTTC. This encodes CASLESGETQYF.

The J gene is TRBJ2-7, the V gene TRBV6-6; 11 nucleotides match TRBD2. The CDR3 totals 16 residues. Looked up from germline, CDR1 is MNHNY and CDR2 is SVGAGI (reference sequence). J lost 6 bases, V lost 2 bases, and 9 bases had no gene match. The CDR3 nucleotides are TGTGCCAGCAGTTACCACGCTAGCGGGAGGTCTCTCGAGCAGTACTTC. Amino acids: CASSYHASGRSLEQYF.

In DNA, the CDR3 is TGTGCCAGCCTAACCGGGACAGAACAGAGTGAGCAGTTCTTC. It translates to CASLTGTEQSEQFF. The chain is built from TRBV2 and TRBJ2-1, with TRBD1 matching 7 bases. The CDR3 is 14 amino acids. V shed 8 bases and J 9 bases; nucleotides not matched to a gene: 13. Germline values: CDR1 SNHLY, CDR2 FYNNEI.

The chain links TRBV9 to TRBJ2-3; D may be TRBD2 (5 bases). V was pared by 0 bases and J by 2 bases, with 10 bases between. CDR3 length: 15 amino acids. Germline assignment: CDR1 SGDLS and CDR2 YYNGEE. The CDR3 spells CASSVDPGNTDTQYF. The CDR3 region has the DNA TGTGCCAGCAGCGTAGACCCGGGGAACACAGATACGCAGTATTTT.

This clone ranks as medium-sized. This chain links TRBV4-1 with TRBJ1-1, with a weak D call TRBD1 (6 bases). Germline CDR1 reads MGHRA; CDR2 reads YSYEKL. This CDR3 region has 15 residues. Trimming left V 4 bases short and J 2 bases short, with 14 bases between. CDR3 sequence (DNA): TGCGCCAGCAGCCCGTATACAGGGAGAAACACTGAAGCTTTCTTT. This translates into CASSPYTGRNTEAFF.

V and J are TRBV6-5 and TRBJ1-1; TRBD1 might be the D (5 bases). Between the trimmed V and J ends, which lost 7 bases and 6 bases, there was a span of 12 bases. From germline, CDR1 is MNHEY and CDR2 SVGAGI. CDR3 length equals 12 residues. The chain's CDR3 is CASTSGGAEAFF. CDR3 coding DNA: TGTGCCAGCACCTCGGGGGGGGCTGAAGCTTTCTTT.

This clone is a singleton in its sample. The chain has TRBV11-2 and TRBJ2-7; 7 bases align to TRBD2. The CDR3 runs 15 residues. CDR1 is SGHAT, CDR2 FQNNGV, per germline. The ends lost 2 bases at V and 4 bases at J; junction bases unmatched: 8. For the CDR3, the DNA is TGTGCCAGCAGCTTATTGGCGGGGGAGACATACGAGCAGTACTTC. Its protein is CASSLLAGETYEQYF. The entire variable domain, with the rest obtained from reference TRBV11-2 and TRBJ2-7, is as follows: EAGVAQSPRYKIIEKRQSVAFWCNPISGHATLYWYQQILGQGPKLLIQFQNNGVVDDSQLPKDRFSAERLKGVDSTLKIQPAKLEDSAVYLCASSLLAGETYEQYFGPGTRLTVT.

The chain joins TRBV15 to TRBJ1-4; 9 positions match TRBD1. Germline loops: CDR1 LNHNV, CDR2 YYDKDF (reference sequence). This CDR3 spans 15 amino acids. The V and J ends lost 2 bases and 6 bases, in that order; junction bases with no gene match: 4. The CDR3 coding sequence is TGTGCCACCAGCAGATTCCGGGACAGGGATGAAAAACTGTTTTTT. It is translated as CATSRFRDRDEKLFF.